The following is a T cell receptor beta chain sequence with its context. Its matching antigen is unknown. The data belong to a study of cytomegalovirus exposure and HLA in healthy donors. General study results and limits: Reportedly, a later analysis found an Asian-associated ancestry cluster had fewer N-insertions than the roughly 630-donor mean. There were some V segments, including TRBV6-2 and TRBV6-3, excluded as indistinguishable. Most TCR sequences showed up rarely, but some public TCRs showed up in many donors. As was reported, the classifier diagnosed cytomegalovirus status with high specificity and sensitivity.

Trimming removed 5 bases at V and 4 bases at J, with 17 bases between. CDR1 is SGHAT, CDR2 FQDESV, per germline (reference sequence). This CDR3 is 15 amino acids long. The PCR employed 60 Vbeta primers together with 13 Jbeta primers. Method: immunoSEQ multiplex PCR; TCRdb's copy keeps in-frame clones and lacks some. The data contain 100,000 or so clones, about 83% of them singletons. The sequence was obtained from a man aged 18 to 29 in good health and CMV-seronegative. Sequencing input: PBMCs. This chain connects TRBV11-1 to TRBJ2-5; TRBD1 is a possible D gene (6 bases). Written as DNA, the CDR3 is TGTGCCAGCAGCCAATACAGGGCGACAGGAGAGACCCAGTACTTC. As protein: CASSQYRATGETQYF.